This TCR beta chain was found in a study of CD8+ T cells in alopecia areata. As for the study in general: It was 7-10-week-old female C3H/HeJ mice that received skin from roughly 6-12-month-old C3H/HeJ graft donors with spontaneous alopecia. Study-wide results and limits: Alopecia totalis/universalis scalp especially showed more expanded CD8+ clones than normal scalp. Sequencing of scalp samples also includes resident alphabeta T cells from normal skin.

With respect to this clone: As yet, its antigen is unknown. Gene names are mouse gene names. The CDR3 end falls 4 residues outside the read, so it is completed with the germline J gene.

The pooled cutaneous lymph node cells were sorted using several markers (CD4, CD8alpha, NKG2D, NKG2ACE and others). The CDR3 totals 15 residues. With 0 bases clipped from V and 2 bases from J, the junction kept 5 bases outside the gene matches. CDR1 and CDR2 (germline): GKSSPN, SITVG. Extraction and reverse transcription of RNA yielded cDNA as the sequencing template. Libraries were prepared by immunoSEQ multiplex PCR; TCRdb keeps only in-frame clonotypes and omits some of them. The profile covers roughly 260,000 clones, none occurring a single time. Input material: CD4+ T cells sorted from a lymph node. This sequence originates from a C3H/HeJ mouse with alopecia areata. The MHC haplotype of this mouse line is H2-k. The gene calls are TRBV31 and TRBJ2-3, with 7 bases aligning to TRBD2. Partial CDR3 DNA: TGTGCCTGGAGTCTAGGCCTGGGGGATGCAGAA. Translation gives CAWSLGLGDAE. In full, the CDR3 is CAWSLGLGDAETLYF.